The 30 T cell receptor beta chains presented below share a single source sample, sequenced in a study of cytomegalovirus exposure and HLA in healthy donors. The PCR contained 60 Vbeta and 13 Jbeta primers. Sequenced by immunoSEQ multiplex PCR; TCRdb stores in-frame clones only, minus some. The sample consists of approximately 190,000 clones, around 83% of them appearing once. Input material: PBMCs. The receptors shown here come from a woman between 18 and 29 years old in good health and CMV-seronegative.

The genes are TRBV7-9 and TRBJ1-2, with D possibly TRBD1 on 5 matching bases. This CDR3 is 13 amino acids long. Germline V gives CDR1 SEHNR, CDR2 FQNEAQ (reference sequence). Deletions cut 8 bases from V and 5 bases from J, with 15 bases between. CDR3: CASSGDPLYGYTF. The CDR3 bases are TGTGCCAGCTCGGGGGATCCCCTTTATGGCTACACCTTC.

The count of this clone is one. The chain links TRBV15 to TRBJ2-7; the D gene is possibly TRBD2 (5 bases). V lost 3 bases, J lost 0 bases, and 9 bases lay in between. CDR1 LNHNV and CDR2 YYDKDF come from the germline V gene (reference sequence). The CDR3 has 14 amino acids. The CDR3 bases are TGTGCCACCAGCAGGTTGGACTTCTCCTACGAGCAGTACGTC. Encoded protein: CATSRLDFSYEQYV.

The CDR3 loop reads CASSLLSYEQYF. Here the CDR3 DNA reads TGTGCCAGCAGCTTGTTATCCTACGAGCAGTACTTC. This rearrangement joins TRBV5-4 to TRBJ2-7; no clear D. Germline lookup yields CDR1 SGHNT and CDR2 YYREEE (reference sequence). This CDR3 is 12 amino acids long. The V and J ends lost 1 base and 1 base respectively, with 3 bases between them. Combining the CDR3 with reference TRBV5-4 and TRBJ2-7 gives the whole variable domain ETGVTQSPTHLIKTRGQQVTLRCSSQSGHNTVSWYQQALGQGPQFIFQYYREEENGRGNFPPRFSGLQFPNYSSELNVNALELDDSALYLCASSLLSYEQYFGPGTRLTVT.

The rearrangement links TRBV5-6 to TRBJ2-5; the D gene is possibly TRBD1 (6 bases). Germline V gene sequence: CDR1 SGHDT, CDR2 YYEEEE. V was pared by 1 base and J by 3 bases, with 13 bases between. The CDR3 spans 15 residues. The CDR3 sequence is CASSLIRGHEETQYF. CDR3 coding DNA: TGTGCCAGCAGCTTGATCAGGGGCCATGAAGAGACCCAGTACTTC.

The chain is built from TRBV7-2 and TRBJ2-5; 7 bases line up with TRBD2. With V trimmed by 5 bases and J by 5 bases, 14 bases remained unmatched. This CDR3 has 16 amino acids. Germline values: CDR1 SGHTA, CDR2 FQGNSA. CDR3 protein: CASSPMAGERLETQYF. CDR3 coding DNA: TGTGCCAGCAGCCCCATGGCGGGGGAACGGCTGGAGACCCAGTACTTC.

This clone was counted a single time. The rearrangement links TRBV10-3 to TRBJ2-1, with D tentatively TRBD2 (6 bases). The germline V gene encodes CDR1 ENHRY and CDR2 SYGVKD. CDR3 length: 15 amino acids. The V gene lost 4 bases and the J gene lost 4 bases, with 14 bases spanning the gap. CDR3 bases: TGTGCCATCAGTGGGGGCGGCGGGGTATACAATGAGCAGTTCTTC. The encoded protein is CAISGGGGVYNEQFF.

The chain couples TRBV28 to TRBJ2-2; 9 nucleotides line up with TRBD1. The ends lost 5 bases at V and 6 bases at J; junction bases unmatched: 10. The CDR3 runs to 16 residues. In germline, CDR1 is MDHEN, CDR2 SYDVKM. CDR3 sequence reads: CASSTPGTGSPGELFF. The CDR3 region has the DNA TGTGCCAGCAGTACTCCCGGGACAGGGAGCCCCGGGGAGCTGTTTTTT.

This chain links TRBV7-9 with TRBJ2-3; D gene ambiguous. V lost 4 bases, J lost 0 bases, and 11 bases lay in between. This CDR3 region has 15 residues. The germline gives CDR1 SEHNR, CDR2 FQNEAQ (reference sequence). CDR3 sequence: CASSSMGRSTDTQYF. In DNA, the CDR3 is TGTGCCAGCAGCTCGATGGGCAGAAGCACAGATACGCAGTATTTT.

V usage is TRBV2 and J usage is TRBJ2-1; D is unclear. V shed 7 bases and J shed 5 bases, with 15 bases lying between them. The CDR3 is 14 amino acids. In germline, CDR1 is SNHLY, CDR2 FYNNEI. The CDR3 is CASTSMAGHNEQFF. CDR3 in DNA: TGTGCCAGCACCTCGATGGCTGGGCACAATGAGCAGTTCTTC.

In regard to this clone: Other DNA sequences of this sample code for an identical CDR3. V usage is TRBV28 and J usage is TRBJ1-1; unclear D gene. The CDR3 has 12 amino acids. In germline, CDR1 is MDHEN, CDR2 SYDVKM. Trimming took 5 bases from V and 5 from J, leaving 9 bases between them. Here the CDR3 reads CASSLSYTEAFF. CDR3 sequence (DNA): TGTGCCAGCAGTCTCTCCTATACTGAAGCTTTCTTT.

CDR3 sequence: CASSLGAEARRFF. The CDR3 DNA reads as TGTGCCAGCAGCTTGGGGGCGGAGGCAAGGCGGTTCTTC. The chain links TRBV5-6 to TRBJ2-1; tentative D call: TRBD2 (5 bases). V gave up 0 bases and J gave up 15 bases, with 16 bases separating them. Germline V gives CDR1 SGHDT, CDR2 YYEEEE. This CDR3 spans 13 amino acids.

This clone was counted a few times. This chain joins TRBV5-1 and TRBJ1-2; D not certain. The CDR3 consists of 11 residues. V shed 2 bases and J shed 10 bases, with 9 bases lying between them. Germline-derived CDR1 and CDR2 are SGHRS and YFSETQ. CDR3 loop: CASSFGSNYTF. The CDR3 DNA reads TGCGCCAGCAGCTTTGGCAGTAACTACACCTTC.

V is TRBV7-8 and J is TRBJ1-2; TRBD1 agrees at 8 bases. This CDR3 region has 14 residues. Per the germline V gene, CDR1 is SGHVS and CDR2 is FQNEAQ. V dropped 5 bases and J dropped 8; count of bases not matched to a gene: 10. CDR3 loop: CASSRDRQKGGYTF. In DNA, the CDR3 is TGTGCCAGCAGCCGGGACAGGCAGAAAGGGGGCTACACCTTC.

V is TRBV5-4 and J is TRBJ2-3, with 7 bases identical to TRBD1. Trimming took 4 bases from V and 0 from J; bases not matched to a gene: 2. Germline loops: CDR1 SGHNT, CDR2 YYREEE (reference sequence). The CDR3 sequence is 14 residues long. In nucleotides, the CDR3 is TGTGCCAGCAGCCCGGGACAGAGCACAGATACGCAGTATTTT. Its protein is CASSPGQSTDTQYF.

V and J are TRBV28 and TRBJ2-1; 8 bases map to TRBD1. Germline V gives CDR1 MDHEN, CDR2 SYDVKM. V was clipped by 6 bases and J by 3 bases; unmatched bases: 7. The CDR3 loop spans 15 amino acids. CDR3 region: CASRPGGGHYNEQFF. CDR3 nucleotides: TGTGCCAGCAGGCCAGGGGGCGGTCACTACAATGAGCAGTTCTTC.

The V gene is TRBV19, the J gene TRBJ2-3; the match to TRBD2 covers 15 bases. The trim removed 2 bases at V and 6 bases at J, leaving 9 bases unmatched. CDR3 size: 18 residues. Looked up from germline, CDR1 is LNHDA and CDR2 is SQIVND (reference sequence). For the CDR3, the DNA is TGTGCCAGTAGTATACAGGGACTAGCGGGAGGCCGGGGGGATACGCAGTATTTT. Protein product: CASSIQGLAGGRGDTQYF.

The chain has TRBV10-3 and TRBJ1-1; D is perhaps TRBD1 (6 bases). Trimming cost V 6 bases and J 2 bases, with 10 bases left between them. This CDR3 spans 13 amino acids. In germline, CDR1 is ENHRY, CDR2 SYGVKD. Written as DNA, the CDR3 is TGTGCCATCAGGATGACAGGCAACACTGAAGCTTTCTTT. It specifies CAIRMTGNTEAFF.

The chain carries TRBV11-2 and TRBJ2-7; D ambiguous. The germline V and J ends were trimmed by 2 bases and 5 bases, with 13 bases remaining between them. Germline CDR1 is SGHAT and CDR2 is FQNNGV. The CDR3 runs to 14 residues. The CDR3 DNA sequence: TGTGCCAGCAGCTTACGCGGCGAGTTCGACGAGCAGTACTTC. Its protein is CASSLRGEFDEQYF.

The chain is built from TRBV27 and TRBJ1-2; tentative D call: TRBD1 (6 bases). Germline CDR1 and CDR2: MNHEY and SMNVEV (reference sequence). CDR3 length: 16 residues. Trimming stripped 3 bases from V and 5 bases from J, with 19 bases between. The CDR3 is CASSFLSRDTSYGYTF. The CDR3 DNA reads TGTGCCAGCAGTTTTCTAAGCCGGGACACTTCGTATGGCTACACCTTC.

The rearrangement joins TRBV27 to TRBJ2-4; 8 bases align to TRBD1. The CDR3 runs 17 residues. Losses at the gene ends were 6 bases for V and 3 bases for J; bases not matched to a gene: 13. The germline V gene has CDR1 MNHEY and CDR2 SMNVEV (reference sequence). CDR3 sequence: CASRNTRDRGGKNIQYF. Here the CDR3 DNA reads TGTGCCAGCAGAAACACCCGAGACAGGGGTGGCAAAAACATTCAGTACTTC.

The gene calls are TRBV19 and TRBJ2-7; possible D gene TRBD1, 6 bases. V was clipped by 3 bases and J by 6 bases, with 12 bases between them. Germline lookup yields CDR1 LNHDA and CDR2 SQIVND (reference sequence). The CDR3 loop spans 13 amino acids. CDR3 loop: CASSMRGISEQYF. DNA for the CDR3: TGTGCCAGTAGTATGAGGGGGATCTCCGAGCAGTACTTC.

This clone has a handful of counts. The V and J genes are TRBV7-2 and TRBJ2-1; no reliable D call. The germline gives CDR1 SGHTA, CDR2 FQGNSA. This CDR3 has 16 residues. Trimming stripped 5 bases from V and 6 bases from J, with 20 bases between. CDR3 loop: CASSPLPNAVPNEQFF. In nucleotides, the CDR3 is TGTGCCAGCAGCCCCTTACCTAATGCGGTCCCCAATGAGCAGTTCTTC.

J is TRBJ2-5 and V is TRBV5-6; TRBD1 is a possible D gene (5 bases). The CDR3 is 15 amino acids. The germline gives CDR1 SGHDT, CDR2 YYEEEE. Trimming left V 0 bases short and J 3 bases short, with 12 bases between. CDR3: CASSLAGMLEETQYF. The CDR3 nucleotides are TGTGCCAGCAGCTTGGCAGGGATGCTAGAAGAGACCCAGTACTTC.

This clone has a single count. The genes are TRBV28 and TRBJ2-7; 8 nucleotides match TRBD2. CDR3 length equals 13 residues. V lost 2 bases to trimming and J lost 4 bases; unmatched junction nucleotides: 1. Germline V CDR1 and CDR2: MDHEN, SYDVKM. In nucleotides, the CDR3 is TGTGCCAGCAGTTTACTAGCGGGTTACGAGCAGTACGTC. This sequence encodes CASSLLAGYEQYV.

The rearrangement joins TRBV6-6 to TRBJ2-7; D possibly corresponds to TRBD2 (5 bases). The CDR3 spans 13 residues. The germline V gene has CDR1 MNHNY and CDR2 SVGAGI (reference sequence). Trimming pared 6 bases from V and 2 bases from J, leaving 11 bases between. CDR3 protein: CASSPPSTYEQYF. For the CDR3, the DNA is TGTGCCAGCAGCCCTCCTAGCACCTACGAGCAGTACTTC.

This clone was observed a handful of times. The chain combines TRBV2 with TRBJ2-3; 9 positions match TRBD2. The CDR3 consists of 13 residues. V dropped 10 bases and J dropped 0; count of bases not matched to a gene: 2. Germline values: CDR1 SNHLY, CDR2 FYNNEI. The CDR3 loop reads CAITSGSTDTQYF. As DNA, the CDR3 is TGTGCCATAACTAGCGGGAGCACAGATACGCAGTATTTT.

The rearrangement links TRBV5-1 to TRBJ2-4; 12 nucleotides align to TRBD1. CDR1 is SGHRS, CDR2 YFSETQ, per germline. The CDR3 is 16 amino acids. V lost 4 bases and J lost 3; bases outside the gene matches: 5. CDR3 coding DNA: TGCGCCAGCAGCCCCGGGACAGGGGGCAACAAAAACATTCAGTACTTC. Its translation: CASSPGTGGNKNIQYF. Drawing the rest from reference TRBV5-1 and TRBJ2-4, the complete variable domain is KAGVTQTPRYLIKTRGQQVTLSCSPISGHRSVSWYQQTPGQGLQFLFEYFSETQRNKGNFPGRFSGRQFSNSRSEMNVSTLELGDSALYLCASSPGTGGNKNIQYFGAGTRLSVL.

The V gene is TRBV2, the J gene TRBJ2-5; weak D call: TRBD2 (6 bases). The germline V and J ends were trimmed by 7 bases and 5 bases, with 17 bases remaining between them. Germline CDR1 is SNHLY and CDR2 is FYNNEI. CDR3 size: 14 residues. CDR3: CASMRDSLFETQYF. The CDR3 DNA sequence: TGTGCCAGCATGCGGGACTCCCTCTTCGAGACCCAGTACTTC.

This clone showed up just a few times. CDR3 in amino acids: CASSLGGSAYNEQFF. CDR3 DNA sequence: TGTGCCAGCAGCTTGGGAGGAAGCGCCTACAATGAGCAGTTCTTC. The gene calls are TRBV5-6 and TRBJ2-1; D uncertain. Deletions cut 0 bases from V and 2 bases from J, with 9 bases between. Germline lookup yields CDR1 SGHDT and CDR2 YYEEEE. The CDR3 contains 15 residues. Drawing the rest from reference TRBV5-6 and TRBJ2-1, the complete variable domain is DAGVTQSPTHLIKTRGQQVTLRCSPKSGHDTVSWYQQALGQGPQFIFQYYEEEERQRGNFPDRFSGHQFPNYSSELNVNALLLGDSALYLCASSLGGSAYNEQFFGPGTRLTVL.

For the CDR3, the DNA is TGTGCCAGTAGTCTGGGGGGGGGCCACGATGCGGGCGCAGATACGCAGTATTTT. Its translation: CASSLGGGHDAGADTQYF. V is TRBV19 and J is TRBJ2-3, with D possibly TRBD2 on 7 matching bases. CDR1 LNHDA and CDR2 SQIVND come from the germline V gene (reference sequence). The V gene lost 5 bases and the J gene lost 4 bases, with 25 bases spanning the gap. This CDR3 comprises 18 residues.